This TCR beta chain comes out of a study of patients and donors after allogeneic stem cell transplantation. This clonotype was seen a few times. TCRdb re-analysed the RT-PCR reads in MiXCR, keeping a single row per CDR3 protein. The profile shows 200,000 to 250,000 distinct CDR3 sequences, 12% to 15% of them singletons. This CDR3 spans 14 amino acids. The germline V gene has CDR1 ENHRY and CDR2 SYGVKD. V gave up 11 bases and J gave up 4 bases; unmatched junction bases: 7. The sequenced sample consisted of blood, either unsorted or a sorted T cell fraction (not recorded which). The sequence was collected from a human donor who was either an allogeneic HSCT recipient or a stem cell or donor lymphocyte infusion donor (not recorded which). It is not recorded whose cells these are; they may come from a transplant donor. The chain is built from TRBV10-3 and TRBJ2-2; TRBD1 aligns across 10 bases. CDR3 sequence: CAGRQGAVTGELFF. The CDR3 DNA reads as TGTGCCGGGCGACAGGGGGCCGTCACCGGGGAGCTGTTTTTT.